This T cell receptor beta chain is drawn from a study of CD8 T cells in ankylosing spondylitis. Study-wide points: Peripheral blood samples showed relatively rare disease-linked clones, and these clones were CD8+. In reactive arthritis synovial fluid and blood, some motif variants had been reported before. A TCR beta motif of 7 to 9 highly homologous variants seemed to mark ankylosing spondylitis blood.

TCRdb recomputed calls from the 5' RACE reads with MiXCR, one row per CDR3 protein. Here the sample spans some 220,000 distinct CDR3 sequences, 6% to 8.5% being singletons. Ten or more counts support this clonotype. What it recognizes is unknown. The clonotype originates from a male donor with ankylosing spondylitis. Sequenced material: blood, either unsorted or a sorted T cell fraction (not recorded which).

The CDR3 here is CSASPAGDFNIQYF. CDR3 sequence (DNA): TGCAGTGCTAGCCCGGCGGGAGATTTTAACATTCAGTACTTC. The rearrangement uses TRBV20-1 and TRBJ2-4, with 7 bases aligning to TRBD2. CDR3 length equals 14 residues. CDR1 is DFQATT, CDR2 SNEGSKA, per germline (reference sequence). V lost 3 bases, J lost 7 bases, and 9 bases stayed unmatched.